This T cell receptor (beta chain) was retrieved from a study of blood T cell repertoires in COVID-19. Looking at the study overall: Spain, Italy and the United States supplied samples that represented acute and convalescent COVID-19.

Generated by immunoSEQ multiplex PCR, the TCRdb table keeps only in-frame clones and is missing some. The data show roughly 300,000 clones, 70% to 90% seen once. Those enrolled, adults aged roughly 18 to 89 years, came from about two dozen US areas. Participant-given clinical history determined each cohort assignment. Per germline, CDR1 GTSNPN and CDR2 SVGIG (reference sequence). The CDR3 sequence is 13 residues long. V was clipped by 2 bases and J by 0 bases, with 5 bases between them. The chain combines TRBV30 with TRBJ1-5; D gene uncertain. This TCR derives from a woman younger than 30 who had recovered from COVID-19. The sequencing sample was made of PBMCs or T cells enriched from blood (not recorded which). The CDR3 sequence is CAWSKYSNQPQHF. The CDR3 DNA reads as TGTGCCTGGAGTAAATATAGCAATCAGCCCCAGCATTTT.